A selection of T cell receptor beta chains follows, all from one sample in a study of CD8 T cells in Susac syndrome. Using its own MiXCR run on the immunoSEQ multiplex PCR reads, TCRdb lists one record per CDR3 protein. The sample lists some 200,000 distinct CDR3 sequences, roughly 94% occurring once. The sample comprised CD4+ T cells from PBMCs. The receptors originated from a human donor in good health. Each CDR3 is given with its conserved first and last residue. A D gene is named only where the DNA matches it firmly.

v_gene	d_gene	CDR3aa
TRBV29-1	NA	CSVDWGYGELFF
TRBV12-3/TRBV12-4	NA	CASSLDGPEQFF
TRBV18	NA	CASSFPGLDNEQFF
TRBV29-1	TRBD1	CSGRQGRETQYF
TRBV9	NA	CASSVSGNEQFF
TRBV20-1	NA	CSARGGGYEQYF
TRBV15	TRBD1	CATSRLDRATDGYTF
TRBV7-3	NA	CASSPDMVAFTGELFF
TRBV9	TRBD1	CASSPIRDRGGEKLFF
TRBV28	TRBD1	CASDGGTGRNEKLFF
TRBV29-1	TRBD2	CSVEGTSVSYNEQFF
TRBV5-1	NA	CASSLGLARIQNEQFF
TRBV2	NA	CASTSQIEGLGGYTF
TRBV20-1	NA	CSAREPGMSGYTF
TRBV28	TRBD1	CASSRTGAGELFF
TRBV12-3/TRBV12-4	NA	CASSFEREQNIQYF
TRBV18	NA	CASSPGRDETQYF
TRBV6-2/TRBV6-3	NA	CASSITGNTEAFF
TRBV4-2	TRBD2	CASSRDGTSGQETQYF
TRBV29-1	NA	CSVSNSGDVTFF
TRBV30	NA	CAWRDTEPLHF
TRBV28	TRBD1	CASRDRDRGDQPQHF
TRBV20-1	NA	CSAKGNQPQHF
TRBV24-1	TRBD1	CATRDRAYNEQFF
TRBV21-1	NA	CASSTYRQGQKGKSYEQYF
TRBV30	TRBD1	CAWRAVGDRTYEQYF
TRBV7-9	NA	CASSLSTGVYGYTF
TRBV19	TRBD1	CASTRDRGYGYTF
TRBV5-1	NA	CASSLRGGVGEQYF
TRBV5-1	NA	CASSLDQGNEQFF
TRBV11-1	TRBD2	CASSPSGRVNNEQFF
TRBV30	NA	CAWSQYLTGDTQYF
TRBV18	TRBD1	CASRRPKGQGITGELFF
TRBV18	TRBD2	CASSPGTSGSYEQFF
TRBV2	TRBD1	CASRTGIQNTEAFF
TRBV29-1	NA	CSVPLARRYNEQFF
TRBV7-9	TRBD2	CASSFGLAGEDTQYF
TRBV20-1	TRBD2	CSASLAGVRDTQYF
TRBV4-3	NA	CASSHQHGELFF
TRBV6-5	NA	CASSYSGGGPSYEQFF
TRBV12-3/TRBV12-4	TRBD2	CASSPTSDNEQFF
TRBV30	NA	CAWKSGGADTQYF
TRBV11-1	NA	CASSQDDRPYGYTF
TRBV5-1	NA	CASSAPRETQYF
TRBV7-2	TRBD1	CASKGQWGTEAFF
TRBV21-1	NA	CAPGGTAYEQYF
TRBV4-1	NA	CASSQVSGYGANVLTF
TRBV20-1	TRBD2	CSARVLAGGPYNEQFF
TRBV20-1	NA	CSARGQIETQYF
TRBV7-8	NA	CASSLFRDEQFF
TRBV12-3/TRBV12-4	TRBD2	CASGRGNEQFF
TRBV12-3/TRBV12-4	NA	CASSFVGNTIYF
TRBV29-1	NA	CSVISDLRGHEQYF
TRBV12-3/TRBV12-4	TRBD2	CASSPTGTSVYNEQFF
TRBV3-1	NA	CASSQTERLFF
TRBV2	TRBD1	CASLMDREQPQHF
TRBV27	NA	CASSTQSGHPNNREQYF